The subject of this entry is one TCR beta chain. The data derive from a study of OX40 agonist ivuxolimab in advanced cancers. There are 14 residues in the CDR3. Trimming shortened V by 0 bases and J by 7 bases, and 9 bases separated the two germline ends. CDR1 is MGHRA and CDR2 is YSYEKL in the germline V gene. Profiling relied on immunoSEQ multiplex PCR, and the TCRdb table lists in-frame clones only, not all of them. The sample contains 130,000 or so clones, around 93% of which appear only once. Sequencing was performed on CD4+ or CD8+ T cells sorted from blood, taken in a trial of the OX40 agonist ivuxolimab. The chain couples TRBV4-1 to TRBJ1-4; D is undetermined. This sequence originates from an adult with an advanced solid tumor such as melanoma, head and neck, liver or kidney cancer. The CDR3 coding sequence is TGCGCCAGCAGCCAAGAGAGGGCGGGTGAAAAACTGTTTTTT. Translation: CASSQERAGEKLFF.